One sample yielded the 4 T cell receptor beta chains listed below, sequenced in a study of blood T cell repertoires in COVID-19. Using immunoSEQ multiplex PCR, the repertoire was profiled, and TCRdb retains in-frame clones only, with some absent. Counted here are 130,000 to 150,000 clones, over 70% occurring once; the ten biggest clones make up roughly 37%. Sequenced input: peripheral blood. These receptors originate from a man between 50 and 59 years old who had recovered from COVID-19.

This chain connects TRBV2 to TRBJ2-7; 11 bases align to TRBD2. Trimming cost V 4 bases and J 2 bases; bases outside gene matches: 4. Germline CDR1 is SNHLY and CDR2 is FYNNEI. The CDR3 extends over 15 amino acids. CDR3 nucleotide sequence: TGTGCCAGCAGTGGCCTAGCGGGGGGCCCCTACGAGCAGTACTTC. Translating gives CASSGLAGGPYEQYF.

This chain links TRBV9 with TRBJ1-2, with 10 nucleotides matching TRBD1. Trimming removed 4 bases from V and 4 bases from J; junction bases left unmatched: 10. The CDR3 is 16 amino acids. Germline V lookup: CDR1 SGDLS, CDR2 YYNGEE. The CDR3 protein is CASSMRPGQGIYGYTF. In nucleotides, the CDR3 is TGTGCCAGCAGCATGCGACCGGGACAGGGGATCTATGGCTACACCTTC.

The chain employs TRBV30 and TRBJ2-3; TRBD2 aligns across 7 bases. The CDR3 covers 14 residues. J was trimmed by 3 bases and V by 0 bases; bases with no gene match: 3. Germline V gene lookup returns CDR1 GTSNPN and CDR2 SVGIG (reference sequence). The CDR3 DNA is TGTGCCTGGAGTGTAGGACTAGAAACAGATACGCAGTATTTT. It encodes CAWSVGLETDTQYF.

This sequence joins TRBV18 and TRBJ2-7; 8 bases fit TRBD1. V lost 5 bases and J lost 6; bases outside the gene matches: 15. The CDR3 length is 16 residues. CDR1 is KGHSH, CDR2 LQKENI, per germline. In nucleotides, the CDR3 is TGTGCCAGCTCAGAGGCCGGGACAGGCGCGAGACGCGAGCAGTACTTC. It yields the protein CASSEAGTGARREQYF.